This TCR beta chain was retrieved from a study of metastatic and nonmetastatic thyroid tumors. Study-level background: Repertoire data that came from the blood and tumor or nodule tissue of malignant and benign thyroid patients were compared.

This CDR3 comprises 14 residues. CDR1 is SGHRS, CDR2 YFSETQ, per germline. V gave up 1 base and J gave up 2 bases, with 9 bases separating them. Many counts were recorded for this clone. Patients had received no treatment of any kind before thyroid surgery. Authors' analysis steps: It was from CDR3 differences across clinicopathological groups that a distant-metastasis classifier for papillary thyroid cancer was built. TCRdb re-processed the PCR reads through MiXCR. The V and J calls here are based on TCRdb, not the publication. This sample has about 27,000 clones, with roughly 15% found just once. The clonotype originates from a male donor with papillary thyroid cancer or a benign thyroid nodule (not recorded which). Some clones in this sample may be carry-over from other donors' samples. The sequencing input was blood. The chain employs TRBV5-1 and TRBJ2-5; weak D call: TRBD2 (5 bases). Here the CDR3 reads CASSLSGGQETQYF. DNA of the CDR3: TGCGCCAGCAGCTTGTCGGGCGGGCAAGAGACCCAGTACTTC. Drawing the rest from reference TRBV5-1 and TRBJ2-5, the complete variable domain is KAGVTQTPRYLIKTRGQQVTLSCSPISGHRSVSWYQQTPGQGLQFLFEYFSETQRNKGNFPGRFSGRQFSNSRSEMNVSTLELGDSALYLCASSLSGGQETQYFGPGTRLLVL.